This T cell receptor beta chain was identified in a study of shared clonotypes between healthy human individuals. Study background: Donors were a couple of women and a few men aged 18 to 49.

Produced via immunoSEQ multiplex PCR; TCRdb's table is partial and in-frame only. Of roughly 2 million clones detected, approximately 96% appear once; the ten largest clones hold 0.1% to 0.15%. The clonotype comes from a man younger than 35 in good health. The sequenced material came from naive CD4+ T cells sorted from blood. Stated subset: CD45RA+ positively selected.

The DNA for the CDR3 is TGTGCCAGCAGTGTCGAGGTCGGCAATCAGCCCCAGCATTTT. This codes for CASSVEVGNQPQHF. This chain uses TRBV6-4 with TRBJ1-5, with D uncertain. Per germline, CDR1 MRHNA and CDR2 SNTAGT. The germline V and J ends were trimmed by 4 bases and 2 bases, with 9 bases remaining between them. The CDR3 spans 14 residues.